Presented here are 20 T cell receptor beta chains from one specimen sequenced in a study of cytomegalovirus exposure and HLA in healthy donors. Primers included in the PCR were 60 Vbeta and 13 Jbeta primers. TCRdb's table, derived via immunoSEQ multiplex PCR, lists solely in-frame clones and lacks some. Among 85,000 to 130,000 clones listed, roughly 82% were seen once. The sample consisted of PBMCs. All receptors derive from a man aged 50-59 years in good health and CMV-seronegative.

V is TRBV7-9 and J is TRBJ2-1; 10 bases map to TRBD2. Germline V lookup: CDR1 SEHNR, CDR2 FQNEAQ (reference sequence). J gave up 1 base and V 1 base, and 10 bases lay outside the gene matches. The CDR3 is 19 amino acids. The CDR3 protein is CASSLVRASGGDSYNEQFF. DNA of the CDR3: TGTGCCAGCAGCTTAGTAAGGGCTAGCGGGGGAGATTCCTACAATGAGCAGTTCTTC.

About this clone: In the same sample, other DNA sequences code for this CDR3. The CDR3 here is CASSGQGGTGELFF. CDR3 in DNA: TGTGCCAGCAGCGGACAGGGAGGCACCGGGGAGCTGTTTTTT. The chain uses TRBV6-6 and TRBJ2-2, with 8 nucleotides matching TRBD1. Germline CDR1 is MNHNY and CDR2 is SVGAGI (reference sequence). With 6 bases clipped from V and 4 bases from J, the junction kept 4 bases outside the gene matches. The CDR3 consists of 14 residues.

The chain carries TRBV2 and TRBJ1-1, with D possibly TRBD1 on 5 matching bases. The CDR3 loop spans 13 amino acids. V lost 8 bases and J lost 6, with 16 bases in between. Germline V gene lookup returns CDR1 SNHLY and CDR2 FYNNEI. The CDR3 DNA is TGTGCCAGCTCCCTCGGCGGGGGGGCTGAAGCTTTCTTT. It specifies CASSLGGGAEAFF.

The chain carries TRBV6-1 and TRBJ2-3; a possible D gene is TRBD2 (5 bases). Germline values: CDR1 MNHNS, CDR2 SASEGT. The V gene lost 9 bases and the J gene lost 4 bases, with 17 bases spanning the gap. This CDR3 region has 14 residues. This CDR3 is CASMGLAGPDTQYF. The CDR3 region has the DNA TGTGCCAGTATGGGCCTGGCGGGCCCAGATACGCAGTATTTT.

The chain combines TRBV7-2 with TRBJ2-5, with TRBD2 matching 11 bases. The germline V gene encodes CDR1 SGHTA and CDR2 FQGNSA. The CDR3 sequence is 15 residues long. Trimming at V came to 3 bases and at J to 1 base, leaving 1 base not matched to a gene. The chain's CDR3 is CASSFTSGGQETQYF. In DNA, the CDR3 is TGTGCCAGCAGCTTTACTAGCGGGGGCCAAGAGACCCAGTACTTC. Full variable domain (outside the CDR3, taken from reference TRBV7-2 and TRBJ2-5): GAGVSQSPSNKVTEKGKDVELRCDPISGHTALYWYRQSLGQGLEFLIYFQGNSAPDKSGLPSDRFSAERTGGSVSTLTIQRTQQEDSAVYLCASSFTSGGQETQYFGPGTRLLVL.

The chain uses TRBV7-2 and TRBJ2-5, with D perhaps matching TRBD1 (7 bases). Trimming left V 1 base short and J 5 bases short, with 14 bases between. The germline V gene encodes CDR1 SGHTA and CDR2 FQGNSA. The CDR3 sequence is 15 residues long. The CDR3 loop is CASSLDRGRGETQYF. Here the CDR3 DNA reads TGTGCCAGCAGCTTAGACAGGGGTCGGGGGGAGACCCAGTACTTC.

This rearrangement joins TRBV18 to TRBJ1-5, with 8 bases fitting TRBD1. V was pared by 3 bases and J by 0 bases, with 4 bases of the junction left unmatched. The CDR3 loop spans 16 amino acids. CDR1 and CDR2 (germline): KGHSH, LQKENI. CDR3 nucleotides: TGTGCCAGCTCACCCGACAGGGGATATAGCAATCAGCCCCAGCATTTT. Protein product: CASSPDRGYSNQPQHF.

The gene calls are TRBV2 and TRBJ1-2; tentatively, D is TRBD1 (5 bases). The CDR3 is made up of 15 amino acids. Per germline, CDR1 SNHLY and CDR2 FYNNEI. V lost 1 base and J 6 bases, leaving 15 bases between the germline ends. In nucleotides, the CDR3 is TGTGCCAGCAGTGAAGAATCTAGGGGAGGGAATGGCTACACCTTC. Translating gives CASSEESRGGNGYTF.

This clone is a singleton in its sample. The V call is TRBV7-9, the J call TRBJ2-7; 7 bases fit TRBD2. Germline V gives CDR1 SEHNR, CDR2 FQNEAQ (reference sequence). The CDR3 covers 14 residues. The CDR3 loop is CSSSLLGGTYEQYV. CDR3 nucleotide sequence: TGTTCCAGCAGCTTACTCGGGGGGACCTACGAGCAGTACGTC.

V gene TRBV7-9 combines with J gene TRBJ1-2; 9 bases line up with TRBD1. The CDR3 has 14 residues. V was clipped by 5 bases and J by 1 base; unmatched bases: 2. Germline V lookup: CDR1 SEHNR, CDR2 FQNEAQ (reference sequence). Here the CDR3 DNA reads TGTGCCAGCAGCGCGGGACAGGGTAACTATGGCTACACCTTC. Amino acid sequence: CASSAGQGNYGYTF.

V and J are TRBV15 and TRBJ2-1, with 10 bases lining up with TRBD2. The CDR3 contains 16 residues. Trimming cost V 6 bases and J 3 bases; bases outside gene matches: 8. Germline V gene sequence: CDR1 LNHNV, CDR2 YYDKDF (reference sequence). The chain's CDR3 is CATSLTTSGVYNEQFF. DNA for the CDR3: TGTGCCACCAGTCTTACCACTAGCGGGGTCTACAATGAGCAGTTCTTC.

This chain uses TRBV7-2 with TRBJ1-1; no definite D call. Trimming removed 5 bases at V and 1 base at J, with 11 bases between. The CDR3 is made up of 14 amino acids. Germline V lookup: CDR1 SGHTA, CDR2 FQGNSA. CDR3 in amino acids: CASSPVTANTEAFF. CDR3 sequence (DNA): TGTGCCAGCAGCCCCGTGACTGCGAACACTGAAGCTTTCTTT.

The CDR3 reads CASSSTEDGYTF. CDR3 bases: TGTGCCAGCAGCTCGACAGAAGACGGCTACACCTTC. The V gene is TRBV7-2, the J gene TRBJ1-2; D perhaps matches TRBD1 (5 bases). Trimming left V 4 bases short and J 8 bases short, with 11 bases between. This CDR3 contains 12 residues. Germline loops: CDR1 SGHTA, CDR2 FQGNSA.

This chain uses TRBV19 with TRBJ1-2, with D perhaps TRBD1 (5 bases). Deletions cut 2 bases from V and 6 bases from J, with 10 bases between. Germline V gene lookup returns CDR1 LNHDA and CDR2 SQIVND (reference sequence). The CDR3 has 13 residues. The CDR3 region has the DNA TGTGCCAGTAGTATAAGCAGGGTCGATGGCTACACCTTC. Amino acid sequence: CASSISRVDGYTF.

This clone was counted a single time. This chain links TRBV7-6 with TRBJ1-2, with D maybe TRBD1 (5 bases). Trimming left V 6 bases short and J 3 bases short, with 17 bases between. This CDR3 is built from 15 residues. Germline V lookup: CDR1 SGHVS, CDR2 FNYEAQ. Here the CDR3 reads CASSSTQGGYYGYTF. In DNA, the CDR3 is TGTGCCAGCAGTTCAACCCAGGGCGGTTACTATGGCTACACCTTC. Looking up the rest from reference TRBV7-6 and TRBJ1-2 gives the full variable domain: GAGVSQSPRYKVTKRGQDVALRCDPISGHVSLYWYRQALGQGPEFLTYFNYEAQQDKSGLPNDRFSAERPEGSISTLTIQRTEQRDSAMYRCASSSTQGGYYGYTFGSGTRLTVV.

This clone was recorded a few times. This chain links TRBV11-2 with TRBJ1-2, with TRBD1 matching over 9 bases. The CDR3 length is 15 residues. CDR1 and CDR2 (germline): SGHAT, FQNNGV. V gave up 5 bases and J gave up 0 bases; unmatched junction bases: 4. The CDR3 DNA is TGTGCCAGCAGCAGGACAGGGGTTCCTAACTATGGCTACACCTTC. Translating it yields CASSRTGVPNYGYTF.

Concerning this clone itself: Mismatch with germline at one junction end may stem from a read error. The rearrangement uses TRBV5-6 and TRBJ1-6; D is perhaps TRBD1 (5 bases). The germline gives CDR1 SGHDT, CDR2 YYEEEE. There are 16 residues in the CDR3. In nucleotides, the CDR3 is TGTGCCAGCAGCTTGGCCGGGGGGTCCTATAGTTCACCCCTCCACTTT. Translated, it gives CASSLAGGSYSSPLHF. Supplemented by reference TRBV5-6 and TRBJ1-6, the full variable domain reads DAGVTQSPTHLIKTRGQQVTLRCSPKSGHDTVSWYQQALGQGPQFIFQYYEEEERQRGNFPDRFSGHQFPNYSSELNVNALLLGDSALYLCASSLAGGSYSSPLHFGNGTRLTVT.

The V call is TRBV7-9, the J call TRBJ2-1, with D maybe TRBD2 (6 bases). V lost 0 bases, J lost 9 bases, and 12 bases lay in between. Germline CDR1 and CDR2: SEHNR and FQNEAQ (reference sequence). The CDR3 spans 14 residues. This CDR3 is CASSLARYGGEQFF. As DNA, the CDR3 is TGTGCCAGCAGCTTAGCACGGTACGGGGGTGAGCAGTTCTTC.

The chain carries TRBV2 and TRBJ2-1, with D possibly being TRBD2 (5 bases). Per germline, CDR1 SNHLY and CDR2 FYNNEI. The CDR3 length is 13 residues. Trimming cost V 4 bases and J 6 bases, with 10 bases left between them. CDR3 residues: CASSASQPNEQFF. CDR3 bases: TGTGCCAGCAGTGCTAGCCAGCCCAATGAGCAGTTCTTC. Combining the CDR3 with reference TRBV2 and TRBJ2-1 gives the whole variable domain EPEVTQTPSHQVTQMGQEVILRCVPISNHLYFYWYRQILGQKVEFLVSFYNNEISEKSEIFDDQFSVERPDGSNFTLKIRSTKLEDSAMYFCASSASQPNEQFFGPGTRLTVL.

The chain has TRBV5-6 and TRBJ1-4; D remains ambiguous. CDR1 and CDR2 (germline): SGHDT, YYEEEE. V shed 0 bases and J shed 0 bases, with 12 bases lying between them. The CDR3 covers 17 residues. The CDR3 coding sequence is TGTGCCAGCAGCTTGGATGGAGTATACTCAACTAATGAAAAACTGTTTTTT. It yields the protein CASSLDGVYSTNEKLFF.